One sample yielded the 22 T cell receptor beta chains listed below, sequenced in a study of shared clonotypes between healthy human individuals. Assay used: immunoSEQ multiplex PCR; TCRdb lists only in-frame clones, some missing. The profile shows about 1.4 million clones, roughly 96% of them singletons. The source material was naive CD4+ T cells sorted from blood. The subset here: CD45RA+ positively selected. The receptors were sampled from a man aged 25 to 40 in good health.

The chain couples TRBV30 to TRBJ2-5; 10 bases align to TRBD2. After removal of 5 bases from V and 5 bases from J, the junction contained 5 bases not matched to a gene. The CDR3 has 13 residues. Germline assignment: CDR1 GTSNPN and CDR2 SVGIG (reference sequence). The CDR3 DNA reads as TGTGCCTGGGGGACTAGCGAGGGGGAGACCCAGTACTTC. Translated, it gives CAWGTSEGETQYF.

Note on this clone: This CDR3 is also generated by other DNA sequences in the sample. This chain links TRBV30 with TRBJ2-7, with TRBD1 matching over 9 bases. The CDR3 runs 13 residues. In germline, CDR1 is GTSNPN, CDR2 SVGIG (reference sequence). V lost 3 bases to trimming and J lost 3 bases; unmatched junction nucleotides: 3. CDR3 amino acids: CAWRRQGDYEQYF. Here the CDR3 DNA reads TGTGCCTGGAGGAGACAGGGGGACTACGAGCAGTACTTC.

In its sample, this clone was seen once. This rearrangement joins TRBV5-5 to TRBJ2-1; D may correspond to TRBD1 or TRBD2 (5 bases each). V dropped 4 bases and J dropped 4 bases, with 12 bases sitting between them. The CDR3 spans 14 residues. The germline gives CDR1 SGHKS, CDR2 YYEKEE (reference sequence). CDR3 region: CASSLMGVYNEQFF. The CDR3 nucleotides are TGTGCCAGCAGCCTGATGGGGGTATACAATGAGCAGTTCTTC.

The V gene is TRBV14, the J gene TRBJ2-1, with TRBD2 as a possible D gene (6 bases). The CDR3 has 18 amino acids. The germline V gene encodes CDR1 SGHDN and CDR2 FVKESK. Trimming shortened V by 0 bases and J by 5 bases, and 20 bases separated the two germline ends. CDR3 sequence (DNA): TGTGCCAGCAGCCAAGATTGGAACTTCGGAGGGTTAAACAATGAGCAGTTCTTC. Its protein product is CASSQDWNFGGLNNEQFF.

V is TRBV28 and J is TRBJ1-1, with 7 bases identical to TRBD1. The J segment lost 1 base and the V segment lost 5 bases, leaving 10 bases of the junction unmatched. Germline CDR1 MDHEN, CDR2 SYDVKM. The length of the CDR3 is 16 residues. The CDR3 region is CASSHNNRGWNTEAFF. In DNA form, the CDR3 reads TGTGCCAGCAGTCATAACAACAGGGGTTGGAACACTGAAGCTTTCTTT.

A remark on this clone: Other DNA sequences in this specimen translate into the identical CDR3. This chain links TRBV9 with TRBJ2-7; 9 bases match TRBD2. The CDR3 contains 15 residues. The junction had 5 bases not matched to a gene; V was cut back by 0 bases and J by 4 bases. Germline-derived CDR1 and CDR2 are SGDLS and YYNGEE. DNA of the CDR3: TGTGCCAGCAGCGTAGGGAATAGCGGGAGTTACGAGCAGTACTTC. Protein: CASSVGNSGSYEQYF.

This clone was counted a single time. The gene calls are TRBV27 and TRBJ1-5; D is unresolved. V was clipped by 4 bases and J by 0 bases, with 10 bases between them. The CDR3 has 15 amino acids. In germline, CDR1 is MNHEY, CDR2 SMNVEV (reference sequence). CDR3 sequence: CASSSRLYSNQPQHF. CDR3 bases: TGTGCCAGCAGTTCCCGATTGTATAGCAATCAGCCCCAGCATTTT.

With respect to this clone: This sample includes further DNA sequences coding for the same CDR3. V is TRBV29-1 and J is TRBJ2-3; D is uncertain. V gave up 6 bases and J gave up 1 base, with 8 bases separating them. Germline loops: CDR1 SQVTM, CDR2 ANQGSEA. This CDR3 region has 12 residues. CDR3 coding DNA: TGCAGCGTCGTACCGGGCACAGATACGCAGTATTTT. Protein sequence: CSVVPGTDTQYF.

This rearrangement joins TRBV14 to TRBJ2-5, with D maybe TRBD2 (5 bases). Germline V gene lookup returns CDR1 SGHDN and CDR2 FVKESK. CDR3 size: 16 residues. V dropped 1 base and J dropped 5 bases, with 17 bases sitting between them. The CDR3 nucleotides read TGTGCCAGCAGCCAAGTTGGGCCGGAAGGGAGTGAGACCCAGTACTTC. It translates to CASSQVGPEGSETQYF.

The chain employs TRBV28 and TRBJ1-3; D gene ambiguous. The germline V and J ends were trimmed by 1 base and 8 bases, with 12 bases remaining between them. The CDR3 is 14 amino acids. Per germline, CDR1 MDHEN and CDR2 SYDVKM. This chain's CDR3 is CASSLLMEVDTIYF. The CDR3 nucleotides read TGTGCCAGCAGTTTATTAATGGAGGTGGACACCATATATTTT. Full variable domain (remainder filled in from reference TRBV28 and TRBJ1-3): DVKVTQSSRYLVKRTGEKVFLECVQDMDHENMFWYRQDPGLGLRLIYFSYDVKMKEKGDIPEGYSVSREKKERFSLILESASTNQTSMYLCASSLLMEVDTIYFGEGSWLTVV.

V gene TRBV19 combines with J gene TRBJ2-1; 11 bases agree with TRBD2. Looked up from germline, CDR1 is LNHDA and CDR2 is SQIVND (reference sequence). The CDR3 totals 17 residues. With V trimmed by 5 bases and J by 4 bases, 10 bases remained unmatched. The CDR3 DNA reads TGTGCCAGTAGTTCCTGGACTAGCGGGCGCCTGTACAATGAGCAGTTCTTC. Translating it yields CASSSWTSGRLYNEQFF.

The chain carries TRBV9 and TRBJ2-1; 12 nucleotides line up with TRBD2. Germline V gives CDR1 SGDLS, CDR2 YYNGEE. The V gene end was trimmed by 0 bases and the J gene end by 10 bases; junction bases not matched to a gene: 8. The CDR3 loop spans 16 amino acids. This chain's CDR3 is CASSVVGTSGFVEQFF. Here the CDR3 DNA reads TGTGCCAGCAGCGTAGTTGGGACTAGCGGGTTTGTGGAGCAGTTCTTC.

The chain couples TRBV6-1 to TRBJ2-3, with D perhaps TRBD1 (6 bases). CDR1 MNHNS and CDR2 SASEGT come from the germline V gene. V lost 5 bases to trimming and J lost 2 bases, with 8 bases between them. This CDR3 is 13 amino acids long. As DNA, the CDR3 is TGTGCCAGCAGTCAGGGGATCACAGATACGCAGTATTTT. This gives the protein CASSQGITDTQYF.

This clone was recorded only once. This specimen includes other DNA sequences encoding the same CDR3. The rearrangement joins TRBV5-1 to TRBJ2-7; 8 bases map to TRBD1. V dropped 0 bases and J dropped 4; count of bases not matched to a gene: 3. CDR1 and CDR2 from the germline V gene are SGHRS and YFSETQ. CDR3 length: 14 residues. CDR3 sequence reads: CASSLAQGAYEQYF. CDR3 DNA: TGCGCCAGCAGCTTGGCCCAGGGGGCTTACGAGCAGTACTTC.

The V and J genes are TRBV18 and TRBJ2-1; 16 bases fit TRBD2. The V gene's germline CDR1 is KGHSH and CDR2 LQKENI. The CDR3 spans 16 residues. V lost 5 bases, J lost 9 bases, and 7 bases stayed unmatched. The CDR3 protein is CASSSGTSGRGVEQFF. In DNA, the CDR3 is TGTGCCAGCTCAAGCGGGACTAGCGGGAGGGGCGTTGAGCAGTTCTTC.

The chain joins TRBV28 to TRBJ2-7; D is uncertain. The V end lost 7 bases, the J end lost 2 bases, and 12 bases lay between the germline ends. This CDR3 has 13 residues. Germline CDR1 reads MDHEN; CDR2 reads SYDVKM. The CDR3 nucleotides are TGTGCCAGCATCGGCAGTCCCCCCTACGAGCAGTACTTC. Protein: CASIGSPPYEQYF.

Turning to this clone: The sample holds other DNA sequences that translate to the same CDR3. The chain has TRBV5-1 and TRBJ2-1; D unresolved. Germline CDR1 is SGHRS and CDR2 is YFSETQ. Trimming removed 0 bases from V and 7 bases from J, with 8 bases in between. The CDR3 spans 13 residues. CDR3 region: CASSLVLSNEQFF. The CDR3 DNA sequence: TGCGCCAGCAGCTTGGTTTTATCTAATGAGCAGTTCTTC.

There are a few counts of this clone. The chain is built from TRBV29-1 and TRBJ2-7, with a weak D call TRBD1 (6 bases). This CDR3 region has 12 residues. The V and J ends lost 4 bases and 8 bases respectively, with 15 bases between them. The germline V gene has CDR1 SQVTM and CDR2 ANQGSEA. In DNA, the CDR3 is TGCAGCGTTGCCTTCTTCCAGGGGAAGCAGTACTTC. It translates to CSVAFFQGKQYF.

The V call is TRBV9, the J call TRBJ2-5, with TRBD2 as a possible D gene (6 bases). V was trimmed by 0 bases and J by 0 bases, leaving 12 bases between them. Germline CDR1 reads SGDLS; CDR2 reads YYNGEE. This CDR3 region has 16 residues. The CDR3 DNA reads TGTGCCAGCAGCGTAGACGTGGGAGGCTACCAAGAGACCCAGTACTTC. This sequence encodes CASSVDVGGYQETQYF. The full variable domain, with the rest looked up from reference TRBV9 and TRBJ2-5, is DSGVTQTPKHLITATGQRVTLRCSPRSGDLSVYWYQQSLDQGLQFLIQYYNGEERAKGNILERFSAQQFPDLHSELNLSSLELGDSALYFCASSVDVGGYQETQYFGPGTRLLVL.

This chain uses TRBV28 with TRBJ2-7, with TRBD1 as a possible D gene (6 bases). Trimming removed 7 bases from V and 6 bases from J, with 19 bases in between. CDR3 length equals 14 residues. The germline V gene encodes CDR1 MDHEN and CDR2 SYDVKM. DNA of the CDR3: TGTGCCAGCACCCCCCACAGGGAAGGGGCCGAGCAGTACTTC. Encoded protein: CASTPHREGAEQYF.

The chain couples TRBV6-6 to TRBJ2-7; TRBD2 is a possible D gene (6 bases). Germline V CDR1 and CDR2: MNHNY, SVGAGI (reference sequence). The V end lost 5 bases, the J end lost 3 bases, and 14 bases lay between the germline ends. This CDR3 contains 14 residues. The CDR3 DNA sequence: TGTGCCAGCAGTAGGACCGGGGGAAACTACGAGCAGTACTTC. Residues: CASSRTGGNYEQYF.

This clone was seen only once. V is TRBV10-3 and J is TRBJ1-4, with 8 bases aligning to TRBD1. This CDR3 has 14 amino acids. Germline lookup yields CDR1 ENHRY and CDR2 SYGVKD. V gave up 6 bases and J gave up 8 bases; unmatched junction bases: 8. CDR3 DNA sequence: TGTGCCATCAGCGACAGGGGTTCGGGCGAAAAACTGTTTTTT. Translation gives CAISDRGSGEKLFF.